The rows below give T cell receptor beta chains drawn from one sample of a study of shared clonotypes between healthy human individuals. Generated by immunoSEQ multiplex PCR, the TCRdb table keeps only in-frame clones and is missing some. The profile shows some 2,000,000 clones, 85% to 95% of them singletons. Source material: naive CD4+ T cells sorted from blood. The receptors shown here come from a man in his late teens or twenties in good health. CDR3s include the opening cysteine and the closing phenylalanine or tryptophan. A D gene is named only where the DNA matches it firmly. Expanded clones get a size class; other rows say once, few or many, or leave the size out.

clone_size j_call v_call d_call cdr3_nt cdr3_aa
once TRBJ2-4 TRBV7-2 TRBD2 TGTGCCAGCAGCTTCGGGGGGAAAAACATTCAGTACTTC CASSFGGKNIQYF
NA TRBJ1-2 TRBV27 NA TGTGCCAGCAGGACGGGGGAGCGTGGCTACACCTTC CASRTGERGYTF
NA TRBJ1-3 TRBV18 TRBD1 TGTGCCAGCTCACCCTCCGGGACAGGGGCCGGAAACACCATATATTTT CASSPSGTGAGNTIYF
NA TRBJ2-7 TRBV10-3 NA TGTGCCATCAGTACCGTATACGAGCAGTACTTC CAISTVYEQYF
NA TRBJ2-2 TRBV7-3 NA TGTGCCAGCAGCTTAGGCAGTTTTAACACCGGGGAGCTGTTTTTT CASSLGSFNTGELFF
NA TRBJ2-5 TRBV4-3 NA TGCGCCAGCAGCCAAGAAGGGACGGAGGAAGAGACCCAGTACTTC CASSQEGTEEETQYF
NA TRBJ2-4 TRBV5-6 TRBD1 TGTGCCAGCAGCTTCGACAGGGGGTTAACCAAAAACATTCAGTACTTC CASSFDRGLTKNIQYF
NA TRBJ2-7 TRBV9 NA TGTGCCAGCAGCGTGGATCCACGGGGTGGCCCCTCCGAGCAGTACTTC CASSVDPRGGPSEQYF
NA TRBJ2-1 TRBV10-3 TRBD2 TGTGCCACCTGGACTAGCGCCCCAAATGAGCAGTTCTTC CATWTSAPNEQFF
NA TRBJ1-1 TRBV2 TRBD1 TGTGCCAGCAGTGATCGGGACAGCGGGGACACTGAAGCTTTCTTT CASSDRDSGDTEAFF
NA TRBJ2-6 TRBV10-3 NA TGTGCCATCAGTAGCAGCCAAGTCTCTGGGGCCAACGTCCTGACTTTC CAISSSQVSGANVLTF
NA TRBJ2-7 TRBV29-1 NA TGCAGCGTTGGTGACACCGGATCCTACGAGCAGTACTTC CSVGDTGSYEQYF
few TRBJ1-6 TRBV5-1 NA TGCGCCAGCAGCTTGGACAGCGCTTCACCCCTCCACTTT CASSLDSASPLHF
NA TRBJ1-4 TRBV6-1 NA TGTGCCAGCACCGGACAGTTACTGGCTAATGAAAAACTGTTTTTT CASTGQLLANEKLFF
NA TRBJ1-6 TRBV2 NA TGTGCCAGCAGTGGATGGGGGGTGGGAAATTCACCCCTCCACTTT CASSGWGVGNSPLHF
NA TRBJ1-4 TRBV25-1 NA TGTGCCAGCAGTGAATCCCGGTCCCCATCGACTAATGAAAAACTGTTTTTT CASSESRSPSTNEKLFF
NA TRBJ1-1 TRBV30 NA TGTGCCTGGACCCCGGGCCGGAACACTGAAGCTTTCTTT CAWTPGRNTEAFF
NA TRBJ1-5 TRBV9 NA TGTGCCAGCAGCGTATCTGGAGGGCCCGGTCAGCCCCAGCATTTT CASSVSGGPGQPQHF
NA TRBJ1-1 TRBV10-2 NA TGCGCCAGCTTTTCCGTGAACACTGAAGCTTTCTTT CASFSVNTEAFF
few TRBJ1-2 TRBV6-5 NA TGTGCCAGCAGTCGGACATCAGCTAACTATGGCTACACCTTC CASSRTSANYGYTF
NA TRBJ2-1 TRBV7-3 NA TGTGCCAGCAGCTTTTCAGGGTACAATGAGCAGTTCTTC CASSFSGYNEQFF
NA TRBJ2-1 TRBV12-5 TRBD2 TGTGCTAGTGGTCCACGGGTAGCGGGAGCCAATGAGCAGTTCTTC CASGPRVAGANEQFF
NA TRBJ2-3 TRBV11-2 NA TGTGCCAGCAGCTTGATGCAGAGCACAGATACGCAGTATTTT CASSLMQSTDTQYF
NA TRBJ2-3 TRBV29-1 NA TGCAGCGTTGACCCACCTCCCCGGGTAGATACGCAGTATTTT CSVDPPPRVDTQYF
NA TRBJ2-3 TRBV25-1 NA TGTGCCAGCAGTTATGGCGGGCTTAGCACAGATACGCAGTATTTT CASSYGGLSTDTQYF
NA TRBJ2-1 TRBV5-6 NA TGTGCCAGCAGCTTACCCGGGAGCAATGAGCAGTTCTTC CASSLPGSNEQFF
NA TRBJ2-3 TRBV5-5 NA TGTGCCAGCAGCTTGACGGGAGTTCCCACAGATACGCAGTATTTT CASSLTGVPTDTQYF
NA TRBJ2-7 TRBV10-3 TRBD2 TGTGCCATCAGGGGGACTAGTACGACCTACGAGCAGTACTTC CAIRGTSTTYEQYF
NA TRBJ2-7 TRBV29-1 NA TGCAGCGTTGAAGGCCCCCGGGGGGCAAGCTCCTACGAGCAGTACTTC CSVEGPRGASSYEQYF
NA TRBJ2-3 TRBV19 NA TGTGCCAGTAGTATTTCGGTGCACACAGATACGCAGTATTTT CASSISVHTDTQYF
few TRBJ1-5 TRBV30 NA TGTGCCTGGAGTGGGACAGAGAATCAGCCCCAGCATTTT CAWSGTENQPQHF